The following is a T cell receptor beta chain sequence with its context. A second roughly 6 to 12 cycle PCR used barcoded and J-beta primers. TCRdb fed the 5' RACE reads into MiXCR, producing one record per CDR3 protein. The sample includes about 1,800,000 distinct CDR3 sequences, roughly 28% seen only once; the top ten take 7% to 9%. Total RNA, at least 6 micrograms per sample, came from PBMCs. These data come from a study of blood T cells in healthy people across ages. Between the trimmed V and J ends, which lost 4 bases and 1 base, there was a span of 16 bases. There are 16 residues in the CDR3. Sequenced: blood. This chain connects TRBV12-3 or TRBV12-4 to TRBJ1-1, with a possible D match to TRBD1 (5 bases). This sequence was found in a woman in her thirties in good health. In DNA form, the CDR3 reads TGTGCCAGCAGTTGGGGCCCGAATGGAGGGAACACTGAAGCTTTCTTT. Its protein product is CASSWGPNGGNTEAFF.